Below are 10 T cell receptor beta chains sequenced from a single sample in a study of technical replicates of blood from a handful of donors. TCRdb's table, derived via immunoSEQ multiplex PCR, lists solely in-frame clones and lacks some. The sample records approximately 81,000 clones, approximately 94% being singletons. The sample comprised T cells isolated from PBMCs. The receptors come from a human donor in good health.

The CDR3 DNA reads TGTGCCAGTAACCCTAGAGTGGGTACGGGGGAGCTGTTTTTT. This encodes CASNPRVGTGELFF. This sequence joins TRBV19 and TRBJ2-2; no clear D. V was cut by 7 bases and J by 8 bases, with 17 bases left in between. The CDR3 has 14 residues. The germline V gene has CDR1 LNHDA and CDR2 SQIVND (reference sequence). Supplemented by reference TRBV19 and TRBJ2-2, the full variable domain reads DGGITQSPKYLFRKEGQNVTLSCEQNLNHDAMYWYRQDPGQGLRLIYYSQIVNDFQKGDIAEGYSVSREKKESFPLTVTSAQKNPTAFYLCASNPRVGTGELFFGEGSRLTVL.

The chain is built from TRBV4-3 and TRBJ2-3; TRBD2 is a possible D gene (6 bases). The CDR3 is 15 residues long. The germline V and J ends were trimmed by 0 bases and 6 bases, with 13 bases remaining between them. CDR1 is LGHNA, CDR2 YSLEER, per germline. The CDR3 here is CASSQEAGTGDTQYF. The DNA of the CDR3 is TGCGCCAGCAGCCAAGAGGCGGGGACGGGCGATACGCAGTATTTT.

This chain links TRBV30 with TRBJ1-4; weak D call: TRBD1 (6 bases). The germline V gene has CDR1 GTSNPN and CDR2 SVGIG (reference sequence). Trimming left V 8 bases short and J 1 base short, with 20 bases between. CDR3 length: 16 residues. This chain's CDR3 is CARGGREYVTNEKLFF. The CDR3 coding sequence is TGTGCCCGGGGGGGCAGGGAGTATGTAACTAATGAAAAACTGTTTTTT.

This sequence joins TRBV28 and TRBJ1-2, with a possible D match to TRBD1 (6 bases). V was shortened by 3 bases and J by 8 bases, with 13 bases between the two germline ends. CDR1 is MDHEN, CDR2 SYDVKM, per germline. The CDR3 sequence is 13 residues long. Here the CDR3 reads CASSFGGAQGYTF. CDR3 nucleotide sequence: TGTGCCAGCAGTTTTGGGGGGGCACAAGGCTACACCTTC.

The J gene is TRBJ1-1, the V gene TRBV13, with D unclear. The CDR3 contains 12 residues. Trimming pared 5 bases from V and 7 bases from J, leaving 11 bases between. The V gene's germline CDR1 is PRHDT and CDR2 FYEKMQ (reference sequence). This chain's CDR3 is CASSRGQHEAFF. CDR3 nucleotides: TGTGCCAGCAGCCGAGGGCAGCATGAAGCTTTCTTT.

The genes are TRBV9 and TRBJ1-2; a weak D match, TRBD1 (6 bases). In germline, CDR1 is SGDLS, CDR2 YYNGEE. Trimming cost V 3 bases and J 4 bases, with 16 bases left between them. The CDR3 contains 15 residues. The CDR3 spells CASSAGGGPSYGYTF. The CDR3, as DNA: TGTGCCAGCAGCGCTGGGGGGGGGCCCTCCTATGGCTACACCTTC. The full variable domain, in which reference TRBV9 and TRBJ1-2 provide the parts outside the CDR3, is DSGVTQTPKHLITATGQRVTLRCSPRSGDLSVYWYQQSLDQGLQFLIQYYNGEERAKGNILERFSAQQFPDLHSELNLSSLELGDSALYFCASSAGGGPSYGYTFGSGTRLTVV.

This clone has just one count. V gene TRBV5-1 combines with J gene TRBJ1-1; D is possibly TRBD1 (6 bases). The V end was cut by 2 bases, the J end by 5 bases, with 16 bases between. Germline CDR1 SGHRS, CDR2 YFSETQ. CDR3 length: 15 residues. In nucleotides, the CDR3 is TGCGCCAGCAGCTTAACAACAGGGATTGAAACTGAAGCTTTCTTT. Protein: CASSLTTGIETEAFF.

The genes are TRBV5-4 and TRBJ2-7; 11 nucleotides agree with TRBD2. Germline lookup yields CDR1 SGHNT and CDR2 YYREEE (reference sequence). The CDR3 is made up of 15 amino acids. The V and J ends lost 4 bases and 0 bases, in that order; junction bases with no gene match: 3. The CDR3 nucleotides read TGTGCCAGCAGCGTGGGGACTAGCGGCTCCTACGAGCAGTACTTC. Encoded protein: CASSVGTSGSYEQYF. Based on the CDR3 plus reference TRBV5-4 and TRBJ2-7, the full variable domain is ETGVTQSPTHLIKTRGQQVTLRCSSQSGHNTVSWYQQALGQGPQFIFQYYREEENGRGNFPPRFSGLQFPNYSSELNVNALELDDSALYLCASSVGTSGSYEQYFGPGTRLTVT.

The CDR3 protein is CASSFPGTHEQYF. CDR3 nucleotides: TGTGCCAGCAGTTTCCCAGGAACCCACGAGCAGTACTTC. V is TRBV6-5 and J is TRBJ2-7; unclear D gene. This CDR3 comprises 13 residues. CDR1 is MNHEY, CDR2 SVGAGI, per germline. Deletions cut 4 bases from V and 5 bases from J, with 12 bases between.

V usage is TRBV4-2 and J usage is TRBJ2-3; D might be TRBD1 (5 bases). The CDR3 is made up of 14 amino acids. V lost 0 bases and J lost 4, with 8 bases in between. Per germline, CDR1 LGHNA and CDR2 YNFKEQ. The CDR3 coding sequence is TGTGCCAGCAGCCAAGATTGGGGCGCAGATACGCAGTATTTT. This encodes CASSQDWGADTQYF.